These 27 T cell receptor beta chains came from one sample sequenced in a study of blood T cell repertoires in COVID-19. The data were produced by immunoSEQ multiplex PCR, yet TCRdb's version contains in-frame clones alone and is incomplete. The sample contains approximately 230,000 clones, less than 90% of which appear only once. The sequenced sample was peripheral blood. The receptors come from a man younger than 45 with active or convalescent COVID-19.

This clone was counted once. This chain links TRBV18 with TRBJ1-4, with D unresolved. The germline V and J ends were trimmed by 6 bases and 2 bases, with 16 bases remaining between them. Germline lookup yields CDR1 KGHSH and CDR2 LQKENI. The CDR3 is 16 amino acids. The CDR3 is CASSLTRGDTNEKLFF. CDR3 in DNA: TGTGCCAGCTCGCTTACAAGAGGAGACACTAATGAAAAACTGTTTTTT.

This rearrangement joins TRBV28 to TRBJ2-7; possible D gene TRBD1, 6 bases. The CDR3 totals 12 residues. CDR1 MDHEN and CDR2 SYDVKM come from the germline V gene. Trimming took off 7 bases at V and 5 bases at J, with 12 bases between the two ends. CDR3 coding DNA: TGTGCCAGCACCACAGGACAGAACGAGCAGTACTTC. It specifies CASTTGQNEQYF.

The genes are TRBV7-8 and TRBJ1-1; weak D call: TRBD1 (5 bases). Per germline, CDR1 SGHVS and CDR2 FQNEAQ. V lost 5 bases and J lost 4, with 17 bases in between. The CDR3 covers 15 residues. The CDR3 DNA reads TGTGCCAGCAGCCCCGGCGGAGGGGTGGGCACTGAAGCTTTCTTT. This encodes CASSPGGGVGTEAFF.

The genes are TRBV2 and TRBJ1-1; TRBD1 is a possible D gene (5 bases). The length of the CDR3 is 15 residues. V was pared by 6 bases and J by 0 bases, with 14 bases between. Germline values: CDR1 SNHLY, CDR2 FYNNEI. The CDR3 is CASRPREGMNTEAFF. The CDR3 coding sequence is TGTGCCAGCAGGCCCAGGGAGGGCATGAACACTGAAGCTTTCTTT.

The chain links TRBV5-5 to TRBJ1-5; D gene uncertain. V was cut by 0 bases and J by 2 bases, with 12 bases left in between. The CDR3 runs 16 residues. Germline CDR1 reads SGHKS; CDR2 reads YYEKEE (reference sequence). The CDR3 loop reads CASSLAVSRGNQPQHF. CDR3 bases: TGTGCCAGCAGCTTGGCTGTCAGTCGGGGCAATCAGCCCCAGCATTTT.

The chain recombines TRBV9 with TRBJ1-2; 7 bases match TRBD1. The CDR3 sequence is 15 residues long. Germline CDR1 and CDR2: SGDLS and YYNGEE. Trimming cost V 3 bases and J 4 bases; bases outside gene matches: 9. The CDR3 region has the DNA TGTGCCAGCAGCGGGGCGGACAGGCATACCTATGGCTACACCTTC. This translates into CASSGADRHTYGYTF.

The genes are TRBV4-3 and TRBJ2-5, with D uncertain. Germline CDR1 and CDR2: LGHNA and YSLEER. CDR3 length equals 13 residues. V gave up 1 base and J gave up 2 bases, with 5 bases separating them. CDR3 amino acids: CASSQGRQETQYF. CDR3 in DNA: TGCGCCAGCAGCCAAGGCAGGCAAGAGACCCAGTACTTC.

V and J are TRBV19 and TRBJ2-5, with unresolved D. Germline loops: CDR1 LNHDA, CDR2 SQIVND (reference sequence). This CDR3 contains 17 residues. V lost 1 base and J lost 1, with 16 bases in between. This CDR3 is CASSIAPGSPGQETQYF. The CDR3 nucleotides read TGTGCCAGTAGTATAGCCCCCGGATCCCCAGGCCAAGAGACCCAGTACTTC.

The chain carries TRBV6-5 and TRBJ1-3; D is perhaps TRBD1 (6 bases). This CDR3 has 14 amino acids. V was trimmed by 4 bases and J by 2 bases, leaving 9 bases between them. Germline V gives CDR1 MNHEY, CDR2 SVGAGI. This CDR3 reads CASSSAGAGNTIYF. The CDR3 DNA is TGTGCCAGCAGTTCAGCAGGGGCTGGAAACACCATATATTTT.

This chain joins TRBV12-3 or TRBV12-4 and TRBJ2-1; maybe TRBD2 (6 bases). The germline V and J ends were trimmed by 6 bases and 8 bases, with 14 bases remaining between them. The CDR3 spans 13 residues. CDR3 amino acids: CASSHVLADEQFF. The CDR3 coding sequence is TGTGCCAGCAGCCATGTACTAGCCGATGAGCAGTTCTTC.

The chain carries TRBV28 and TRBJ2-5; TRBD2 matches 9 bases. The length of the CDR3 is 15 residues. In germline, CDR1 is MDHEN, CDR2 SYDVKM. The ends lost 2 bases at V and 1 base at J; junction bases unmatched: 2. CDR3 nucleotides: TGTGCCAGCAGTTTAGCTAGCGGGGTCCAAGAGACCCAGTACTTC. Amino acid sequence: CASSLASGVQETQYF. Together with reference TRBV28 and TRBJ2-5, the CDR3 gives the full variable domain: DVKVTQSSRYLVKRTGEKVFLECVQDMDHENMFWYRQDPGLGLRLIYFSYDVKMKEKGDIPEGYSVSREKKERFSLILESASTNQTSMYLCASSLASGVQETQYFGPGTRLLVL.

The chain is built from TRBV18 and TRBJ1-1; 8 nucleotides match TRBD1. From germline, CDR1 is KGHSH and CDR2 LQKENI. CDR3 length: 17 residues. Germline trimming cut 2 bases from V and 2 bases from J; bases unmatched to any gene: 10. CDR3 in DNA: TGTGCCAGCTCACCAAGACTCGAGCCAGGGGGCAACACTGAAGCTTTCTTT. Amino acid sequence: CASSPRLEPGGNTEAFF.

The chain combines TRBV7-2 with TRBJ2-7; possibly TRBD1 for D (6 bases). The CDR3 spans 15 residues. Trimming pared 9 bases from V and 3 bases from J, leaving 21 bases between. Germline V gene data show CDR1 as SGHTA and CDR2 as FQGNSA. CDR3 sequence: CASSNFDQGFYEQYF. The CDR3, as DNA: TGTGCCAGTTCCAATTTTGACCAGGGGTTCTACGAGCAGTACTTC.

The rearrangement joins TRBV28 to TRBJ2-3; D call uncertain. CDR3 length: 15 residues. V was cut by 0 bases and J by 3 bases, with 10 bases left in between. Germline lookup yields CDR1 MDHEN and CDR2 SYDVKM. The DNA of the CDR3 is TGTGCCAGCAGTTTATGGGCTAGATTAACAGATACGCAGTATTTT. It is translated as CASSLWARLTDTQYF.

The chain recombines TRBV28 with TRBJ2-7; D is unclear. The CDR3 covers 12 residues. Between the trimmed V and J ends, which lost 5 bases and 3 bases, there was a span of 8 bases. The germline CDR1 and CDR2 sequences are MDHEN and SYDVKM. CDR3: CASSPRVYEQYF. Here the CDR3 DNA reads TGTGCCAGCAGTCCCCGGGTCTACGAGCAGTACTTC.

V and J are TRBV7-6 and TRBJ1-2; D is undetermined. V dropped 1 base and J dropped 0 bases, with 12 bases sitting between them. The germline CDR1 and CDR2 sequences are SGHVS and FNYEAQ. The CDR3 runs 16 residues. The CDR3 nucleotides are TGTGCCAGCAGCTTAGGCACCACTGAAGCTAACTATGGCTACACCTTC. It specifies CASSLGTTEANYGYTF.

The chain links TRBV6-5 to TRBJ2-7; 7 bases map to TRBD2. The germline V gene encodes CDR1 MNHEY and CDR2 SVGAGI. J was trimmed by 6 bases and V by 6 bases; bases with no gene match: 11. The CDR3 has 14 amino acids. The CDR3 is CASSLRDYPLEQYF. CDR3 DNA sequence: TGTGCCAGCAGCCTCCGGGACTACCCTCTCGAGCAGTACTTC.

The CDR3 region is CASSQVLASYNEQFF. Written as DNA, the CDR3 is TGTGCCAGCAGCCAAGTACTAGCCTCCTACAATGAGCAGTTCTTC. The chain is built from TRBV3-1 (or the pseudogene TRBV3-2) and TRBJ2-1; tentative D call: TRBD2 (6 bases). Per the germline V gene, CDR1 is LGHDT and CDR2 is YNNKEL (reference sequence). The V and J ends lost 1 base and 0 bases respectively, with 7 bases between them. The CDR3 sequence is 15 residues long.

V is TRBV6-2 or TRBV6-3 and J is TRBJ1-5; 7 bases match TRBD1. CDR3 size: 14 residues. The germline gives CDR1 MNHEY, CDR2 SVGEGT. Trimming at V came to 5 bases and at J to 9 bases, leaving 10 bases not matched to a gene. The CDR3 spells CASSRDRAPTPQHF. In nucleotides, the CDR3 is TGTGCCAGCAGTCGCGACAGGGCTCCAACGCCCCAGCATTTT.

The chain combines TRBV7-2 with TRBJ2-7; the match to TRBD1 covers 10 bases. The trim removed 5 bases at V and 3 bases at J, leaving 4 bases unmatched. Germline V lookup: CDR1 SGHTA, CDR2 FQGNSA. The CDR3 spans 14 residues. The CDR3 protein is CASSRTGGNYEQYF. CDR3 DNA sequence: TGTGCCAGCAGCCGGACAGGGGGGAACTACGAGCAGTACTTC.

The chain couples TRBV12-3 or TRBV12-4 to TRBJ1-5; D unresolved. The CDR3 has 13 residues. Trimming shortened V by 8 bases and J by 3 bases, and 11 bases separated the two germline ends. The CDR3 loop is CASGGWLNQPQHF. As DNA, the CDR3 is TGTGCCAGCGGCGGGTGGCTCAATCAGCCCCAGCATTTT.

V gene TRBV2 combines with J gene TRBJ2-2; 12 nucleotides align to TRBD1. V gave up 6 bases and J gave up 6 bases; unmatched junction bases: 2. The CDR3 runs 14 residues. Germline V gives CDR1 SNHLY, CDR2 FYNNEI. Written as DNA, the CDR3 is TGTGCCAGCAGGGGGACAGGGGGCCCCGGGGAGCTGTTTTTT. It yields the protein CASRGTGGPGELFF.

J is TRBJ1-6 and V is TRBV15, with D possibly being TRBD1 (5 bases). Trimming stripped 1 base from V and 7 bases from J, with 14 bases between. CDR1 and CDR2 (germline): LNHNV, YYDKDF (reference sequence). CDR3 length: 16 residues. In DNA, the CDR3 is TGTGCCACCAGCAGAGGTAGTGGGGAGGGGAATTCACCCCTCCACTTT. It yields the protein CATSRGSGEGNSPLHF.

The rearrangement joins TRBV5-1 to TRBJ1-2; D unresolved. From germline, CDR1 is SGHRS and CDR2 YFSETQ. The CDR3 is made up of 14 amino acids. V was pared by 4 bases and J by 3 bases, with 13 bases between. CDR3 bases: TGCGCCAGCAGCCCGGGGTGGCGGGACTATGGCTACACCTTC. The encoded protein is CASSPGWRDYGYTF.

This chain connects TRBV9 to TRBJ2-2; TRBD2 matches 10 bases. The germline V gene has CDR1 SGDLS and CDR2 YYNGEE. This CDR3 comprises 16 residues. J was trimmed by 2 bases and V by 4 bases; bases with no gene match: 5. CDR3: CASSPLAGVNTGELFF. CDR3 DNA sequence: TGTGCCAGCAGCCCGCTAGCGGGAGTAAACACCGGGGAGCTGTTTTTT.

The rearrangement joins TRBV3-1 (or the pseudogene TRBV3-2) to TRBJ2-5; D is perhaps TRBD2 (5 bases). The CDR3 is 15 residues long. The germline V and J ends were trimmed by 3 bases and 5 bases, with 16 bases remaining between them. The germline CDR1 and CDR2 sequences are LGHDT and YNNKEL (reference sequence). This chain's CDR3 is CASSQRTPRRETQYF. In DNA, the CDR3 is TGTGCCAGCAGCCAGAGGACCCCAAGGAGGGAGACCCAGTACTTC.

The chain couples TRBV28 to TRBJ1-1; 8 bases map to TRBD1. The CDR3 has 13 residues. V was pared by 8 bases and J by 4 bases, with 6 bases of the junction left unmatched. Germline V gene data show CDR1 as MDHEN and CDR2 as SYDVKM. The CDR3, as DNA: TGTGCCAGCCTAGGACAGGGAGGCACTGAAGCTTTCTTT. The encoded protein is CASLGQGGTEAFF.